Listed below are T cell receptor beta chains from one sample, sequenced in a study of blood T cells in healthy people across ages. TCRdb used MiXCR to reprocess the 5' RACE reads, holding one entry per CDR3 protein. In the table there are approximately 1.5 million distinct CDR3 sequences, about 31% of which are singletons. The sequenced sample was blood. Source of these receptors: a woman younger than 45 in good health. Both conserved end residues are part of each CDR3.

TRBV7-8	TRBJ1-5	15	CASSLTDSRNQPQHF
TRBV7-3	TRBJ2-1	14	CASSFTGGRDEQFF
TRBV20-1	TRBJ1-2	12	CSARALKDGYTF
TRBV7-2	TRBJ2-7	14	CASSLDRISYEQYF
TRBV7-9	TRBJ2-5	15	CASSPSSVREETQYF
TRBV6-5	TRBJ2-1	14	CASSKGQAYNEQFF
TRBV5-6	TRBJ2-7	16	CASSLVDQHTFYEQYF
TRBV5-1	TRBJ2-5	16	CASSSARTGGLETQYF
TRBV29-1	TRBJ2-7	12	CSVEDQAQEQYF
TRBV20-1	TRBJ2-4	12	CSVPVGGNIQYF
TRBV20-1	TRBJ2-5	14	CSATLSGVQETQYF
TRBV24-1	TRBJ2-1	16	CATSDQGTSGRNEQFF
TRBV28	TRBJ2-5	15	CASRRGTGVLKTQYF
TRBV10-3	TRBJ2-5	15	CAISESGDTQETQYF
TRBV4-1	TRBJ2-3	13	CASRQARTDTQYF
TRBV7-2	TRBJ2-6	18	CASSLMGNLGSGANVLTF
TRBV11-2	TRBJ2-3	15	CASSFGGPVQDTQYF
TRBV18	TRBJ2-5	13	CASSETGKETQYF
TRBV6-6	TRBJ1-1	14	CATRTGTDLTEAFF
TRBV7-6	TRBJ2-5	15	CASSPQRRPQETQYF
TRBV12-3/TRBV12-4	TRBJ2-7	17	CASSFETGGAFTYEQYF
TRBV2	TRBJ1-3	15	CASSDASSSGNTIYF
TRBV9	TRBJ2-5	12	CASSVPLETQYF
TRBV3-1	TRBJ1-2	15	CASSQAPQSNYGYTF
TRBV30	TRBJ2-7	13	CAWSERVPWEQYF
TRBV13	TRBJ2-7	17	CASSQLRGELHSYEQYF
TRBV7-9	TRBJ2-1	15	CASSLEGGSWNEQFF